This paragraph covers one T cell receptor beta chain sequence. V gave up 4 bases and J gave up 6 bases, with 16 bases separating them. CDR1 and CDR2 (germline): MNHNS, SASEGT. The CDR3 consists of 14 residues. The authors ran a second PCR of about 7 to 12 cycles using a sample-barcoded 5' primer and a J-beta primer mix. TCRdb independently ran MiXCR on the 5' RACE reads; one entry per CDR3 protein. The sample includes about 1.6 million distinct CDR3 sequences, about 31% of them seen just once. The data are from a study of blood T cells in healthy people across ages. Input material: blood. This sequence originates from a woman in her 30s in good health. J is TRBJ2-7 and V is TRBV6-1; no definite D call. The CDR3 spells CASSVAYLLGEQYF. The CDR3, as DNA: TGTGCCAGCAGTGTTGCCTACCTTCTAGGCGAGCAGTACTTC.